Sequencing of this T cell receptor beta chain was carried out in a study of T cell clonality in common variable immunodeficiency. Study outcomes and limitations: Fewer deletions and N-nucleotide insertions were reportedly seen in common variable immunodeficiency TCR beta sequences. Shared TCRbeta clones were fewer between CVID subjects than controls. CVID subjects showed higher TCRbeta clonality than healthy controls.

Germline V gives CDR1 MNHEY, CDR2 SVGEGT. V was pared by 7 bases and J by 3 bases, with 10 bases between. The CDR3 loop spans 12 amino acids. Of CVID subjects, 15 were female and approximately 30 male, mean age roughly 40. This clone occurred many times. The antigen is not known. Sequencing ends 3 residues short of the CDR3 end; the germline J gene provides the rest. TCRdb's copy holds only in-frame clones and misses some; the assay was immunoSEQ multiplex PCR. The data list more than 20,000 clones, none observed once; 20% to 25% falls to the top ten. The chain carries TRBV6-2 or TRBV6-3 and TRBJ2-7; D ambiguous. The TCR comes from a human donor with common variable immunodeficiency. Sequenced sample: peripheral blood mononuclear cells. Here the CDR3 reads CASIGSGYEQYF. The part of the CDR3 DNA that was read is TGTGCCAGCATAGGTTCGGGCTACGAG.